The rows below give T cell receptor beta chains drawn from one sample of a study of read filtering for tumor transcriptome and immune sequencing. Via MiXCR, TCRdb re-called the reads, giving one row per CDR3 protein. The sample comprises about 35,000 distinct CDR3 sequences, around an eighth of which are singletons, and approximately 6.5% rests with the top ten. Sequencing was carried out using a population of CD138-negative cells sorted from bone marrow. The source of these receptors is a donor at least 40 years old with multiple myeloma. Both conserved end residues are part of each CDR3. The D gene is left open where the match is weak. Expanded clones are given a class, and other clones once, few, many or no size at all.

V	J	size	D	CDR3	DNA
TRBV28	TRBJ2-1	many	NA	CARGPLDSAHNEQFF	TGTGCCAGGGGACCCTTGGACTCAGCGCACAATGAGCAGTTCTTC
TRBV29-1	TRBJ2-3	many	NA	CSTTLIAGPDTQYF	TGCAGCACAACCCTGATCGCGGGTCCAGATACGCAGTATTTT
TRBV20-1	TRBJ2-2	many	NA	CSARAIRVDRGTGELFF	TGCAGTGCTAGAGCGATCCGGGTCGACAGAGGCACCGGGGAGCTGTTTTTT
TRBV11-3	TRBJ2-2	many	TRBD1	CASSLGTGTPNTGELFF	TGTGCCAGCAGCTTAGGGACAGGAACTCCGAACACCGGGGAGCTGTTTTTT
TRBV7-6	TRBJ2-1	many	NA	CASSFLVEGRGTYNEQFF	TGTGCCAGCAGCTTTTTAGTGGAAGGGCGGGGAACATACAATGAGCAGTTCTTC
TRBV12-3/TRBV12-4	TRBJ1-4	NA	NA	CASRTNSRQLRPFF	TGTGCCAGCAGGACCAATTCTCGCCAGCTCAGACCGTTTTTT
TRBV5-1	TRBJ2-2	NA	TRBD1	CASSSQGALTGELFF	TGCGCCAGCAGCTCCCAGGGGGCTCTCACCGGGGAGCTGTTTTTT
TRBV20-1	TRBJ2-3	NA	TRBD2	CSASSPLQRGGRSTDTQYF	TGCAGTGCTAGTTCCCCTCTCCAGCGGGGGGGCCGAAGCACAGATACGCAGTATTTT
TRBV28	TRBJ2-7	NA	NA	CASSTLRGGFPQYF	TGTGCCAGCAGTACACTCAGGGGAGGGTTTCCGCAGTACTTC
TRBV6-6	TRBJ1-1	few	NA	CASSWGGATEAFF	TGTGCCAGCAGTTGGGGGGGGGCCACTGAAGCTTTCTTT
TRBV9	TRBJ2-2	many	NA	CASSLNQGGELFF	TGTGCCAGCAGCTTGAACCAGGGCGGGGAGCTGTTTTTT
TRBV30	TRBJ1-1	NA	TRBD1	CAWRAGQGTTEAFF	TGTGCCTGGAGGGCGGGACAGGGAACCACTGAAGCTTTCTTT
TRBV6-5	TRBJ2-3	many	TRBD2	CASSSGLASDTQYF	TGTGCCAGCAGTTCAGGACTAGCTTCAGATACGCAGTATTTT
TRBV7-3	TRBJ2-7	many	NA	CASSLRGGQSSYEQYF	TGTGCCAGCAGCTTAAGGGGGGGACAGAGCTCCTACGAGCAGTACTTC
TRBV30	TRBJ2-1	many	TRBD1	CAWSGQGSYNEQFF	TGTGCCTGGAGCGGACAGGGGTCCTACAATGAGCAGTTCTTC
TRBV28	TRBJ2-2	many	NA	CASTLERANTGELFF	TGTGCCAGCACCTTAGAGCGGGCGAACACCGGGGAGCTGTTTTTT
TRBV6-2/TRBV6-3	TRBJ1-2	many	NA	CASSRGYGYTF	TGTGCCAGCAGTCGAGGCTATGGCTACACCTTC
TRBV15	TRBJ2-2	many	TRBD2	CATTPSGTTTGELFF	TGTGCCACCACCCCTTCTGGGACTACAACCGGGGAGCTGTTTTTT